This T cell receptor (beta chain) was captured by sequencing in a study of T cell responses to AZD1222 COVID-19 vaccine (dated by TCRdb to the early 2020s). Regarding the complete study: TCR sequencing was performed for about 240 trial participants, of whom around 200 were given two doses of AZD1222 and around 25 were given two doses of MenACWY control vaccine. Trial participants were enrolled into age subgroups of 18-55, 56-69 and 70-plus years, which contained around 150, 29 and 61 TCR-sequenced participants, respectively. Broader findings and caveats from the paper: After two AZD1222 doses, spike-specific TCR breadth and depth were significantly higher than at day 0 and than in MenACWY recipients. Conclusions about previously exposed vaccinees are limited, since just five or six AZD1222 recipients were seropositive for SARS-CoV-2 at baseline. Nearly half of unique spike-specific TCRs reportedly recognized epitopes outside regions mutated in the B.1.351 and B.1.1.7 variants. Participants were mostly white British and included more females than males, and it was suggested by the authors that clonal diversity may have been underestimated. The 56-69-year group was small, and its depth increase did not reach significance, likely because of low power. Vaccine-associated CD4 TCRs spanned the whole spike protein, with dominant responses in regions 160-218 and 743-854. Because no samples from the day 14 peak response were available, repertoires could be characterized only after the peak T cell response.

The time point label, read with the paper, signifies: about 28 days (+/-7) after the second vaccine dose. Because spike-specific TCR depth and breadth did not differ between the two schedules, AZD1222 recipients who got a second dose at roughly 4 weeks were pooled with those who got a second dose at roughly 12 weeks. Vaccinee samples were obtained from the UK trials COV001 and COV002, which included a single-blind randomized controlled phase 2/3 trial of AZD1222 (ChAdOx1 nCoV-19) in healthy adults. Trial participant PBMC samples were collected at day 0 and day 28 after the second dose for TCRbeta chain sequencing. About this clone: What this receptor recognizes is not known. No quality values exist for individual bases; no much larger clone is one base distant.

The CDR3 regions of human TCRbeta chains were analyzed by immunosequencing. Processing in the source paper ran as follows. Repertoire TCRs were checked for matches against a reference library of SARS-CoV-2-specific TCRs that had been generated using the MIRA antigen-specificity platform. Breadth meant the fraction of unique TCRs that were SARS-CoV-2-associated, whereas depth meant the fraction of total T cells that were SARS-CoV-2-associated. Using the MIRA data, every spike-specific TCR was mapped to the spike region that the TCR reacted to and assigned to either a CD4 or a CD8 class. Log10-transformed breadth and depth values were compared by one-way ANOVA with Sidak's multiple comparisons tests. TCRdb retrieved this table from immuneACCESS and kept in-frame rearrangements only. Not all clones are present; in checked studies, unresolved V genes account for under half, and no reason is known for the remainder. V, J and clone size were drawn from that table, and D and trimming were deduced from the DNA. The sample yields about 69,000 clones; approximately 87% were counted once. In total, the top ten clones hold around a quarter of the sample.

The CDR3 spans 15 residues, from the cysteine through the phenylalanine. Only CDR3 DNA remains: 45 bases, in frame from the first base. Cut back by 0 bases and 5 bases, the V and J ends lie 12 bases apart. The germline V gene provides CDR1 SGHRS and CDR2 YFSETQ. This specimen was peripheral blood, taken 28 days after the second AZD1222 dose. The chain is encoded by TRBV5-1 joined to TRBJ2-1; tentative D gene TRBD2, with 5 bases matching. This TCR came from an adult who received the AZD1222 COVID-19 vaccine. The DNA is as follows: TGCGCCAGCAGCTTGGATTCGCGGGTAAACAATGAGCAGTTCTTC. Its product reads: CASSLDSRVNNEQFF.